This note documents a single TCR beta chain sequence. What it recognizes is unknown. Generated by immunoSEQ multiplex PCR, the TCRdb table keeps only in-frame clones and is missing some. This table holds 20,000 to 25,000 clones, approximately 80% found once. Noted time point: baseline pretreatment blood. Treatment: 15 Gy SBRT to primary tumor, nephrectomy 4 weeks later. Clear cell pathology was present in this patient's renal cell carcinoma. This sample is part of a study of radiation and T cells in renal cell carcinoma. Overall study: Nephrectomy followed 15 Gy stereotactic body radiation by 4 weeks. General study results and limits: Top tumor clonotypes rose in blood 2 weeks post-radiation, then contracted. No pretreatment tumor biopsies were available for baseline clonotypes.

The CDR3 is 12 amino acids. Trimming took off 8 bases at V and 3 bases at J, with 10 bases between the two ends. The germline gives CDR1 MDHEN, CDR2 SYDVKM. The chain carries TRBV28 and TRBJ1-1, with D unresolved. Sample: blood, taken from a patient whose treatment included radiotherapy and nephrectomy. This receptor was taken from a man in his sixties with renal cell carcinoma. CDR3 loop: CASREEYTEAFF. The CDR3 nucleotides read TGTGCCAGCCGAGAGGAGTACACTGAAGCTTTCTTT.